Sequencing of this T cell receptor beta chain was carried out in a study of blood T cell repertoires in COVID-19. Only in-frame clones appear in the TCRdb table, and some are missing; sequencing was by immunoSEQ multiplex PCR. The table records some 150,000 clones, 85% of them present only once. This CDR3 region has 13 residues. Germline loops: CDR1 LNHDA, CDR2 SQIVND (reference sequence). Between the trimmed V and J ends, which lost 5 bases and 5 bases, there was a span of 10 bases. The rearrangement uses TRBV19 and TRBJ1-5; D is unclear. Sequenced: peripheral blood. The clonotype was recovered from a middle-aged man with acute or convalescent COVID-19. The chain's CDR3 is CASSLETYQPQHF. The CDR3 bases are TGTGCCAGTAGTTTGGAGACCTATCAGCCCCAGCATTTT.